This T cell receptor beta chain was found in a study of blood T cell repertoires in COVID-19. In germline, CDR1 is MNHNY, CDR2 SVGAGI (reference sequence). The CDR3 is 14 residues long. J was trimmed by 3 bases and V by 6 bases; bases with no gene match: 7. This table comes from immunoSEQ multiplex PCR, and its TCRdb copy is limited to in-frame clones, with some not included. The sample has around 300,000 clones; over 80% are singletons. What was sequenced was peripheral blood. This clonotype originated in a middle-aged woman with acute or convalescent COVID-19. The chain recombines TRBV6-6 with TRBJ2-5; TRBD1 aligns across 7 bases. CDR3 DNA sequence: TGTGCCAGCAGAGGGGGCGTGGGGAAAGAGACCCAGTACTTC. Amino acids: CASRGGVGKETQYF.